The clone carrying this TCR beta chain showed up many times. Its antigen is still unknown. This sample was taken from a study of neurological immune-mediated disorders. General study points: When grouped phylogenetically, the repertoires of 18 of the 34 multiple sclerosis patients fell together in one related-CDR3 cluster, which is a possible signature. No CDR3 amino acid sequences were shared by expanded clones across subjects, suggesting private repertoires in all groups.

TCRdb ran MiXCR on the 5' RACE reads and lists one entry per CDR3 protein. Altogether over 50,000 distinct CDR3 sequences are present, around 3.1% being singletons, with the ten largest covering around 5.6%. This CDR3 has 14 residues. Germline V CDR1 and CDR2: SGHTA, FQGNSA. V shed 5 bases and J shed 4 bases, with 15 bases lying between them. The rearrangement links TRBV7-2 to TRBJ2-7; D unresolved. The specimen was PBMCs. The sequence was collected from a man aged 35-49 years with multiple sclerosis. The CDR3 DNA reads TGTGCCAGCAGCCCGATTGGCCGGGCTTACGAGCAGTACTTC. This sequence encodes CASSPIGRAYEQYF.